This is a list of T cell receptor beta chains from one sample in a study of tumor-infiltrating lymphocytes in localized non-small cell lung cancer. The table came from immunoSEQ multiplex PCR; TCRdb's copy has only in-frame clones and leaves some out. This sample has over 10,000 clones; 82% occur once, and the top ten carry 9% to 15%. The sequenced sample consisted of uninvolved lung tissue not adjacent to the tumor. The source is a human donor with non-small cell lung cancer. Both conserved end residues are part of each CDR3. A D gene is named only where the DNA matches it firmly. Size tells how often a clone was seen (once, few, many) or the class of an expanded clone, and some rows leave it out.

clone size	D gene	V gene	J gene	CDR3 DNA	CDR3 protein
-	TRBD1	TRBV6-1	TRBJ1-5	TGTGCCAGCAGTGGTCCGGGACAGGTGGGGAGTCAGCCCCAGCATTTT	CASSGPGQVGSQPQHF
-	-	TRBV5-1	TRBJ2-5	TGCGCCAGCACCGGAGGAGGGAGTCCCCAAGAGACCCAGTACTTC	CASTGGGSPQETQYF
-	TRBD1	TRBV10-3	TRBJ1-1	TGTGCCATCAGGACAGACAGGGGTTTGAACACTGAAGCTTTCTTT	CAIRTDRGLNTEAFF
-	-	TRBV9	TRBJ2-3	TGTGCCAGCAGCGTAGAAGTTTACCCAGATACGCAGTATTTT	CASSVEVYPDTQYF
few	-	TRBV6-6	TRBJ2-1	TGTGCCACCAAAGGGGGGTACGATGAGCAGTTCTTC	CATKGGYDEQFF
-	TRBD1	TRBV2	TRBJ1-1	TGTGCCAGCCATCCGGGACAGGGGCTCACTGAAGCTTTCTTT	CASHPGQGLTEAFF
-	-	TRBV19	TRBJ1-5	TGTGCCAGTAGAGGAGAGAGGGCAGGACTTCAGCCCCAGCATTTT	CASRGERAGLQPQHF
-	-	TRBV10-2	TRBJ2-1	TGCGCCAGCAGTGAGGACTCCATCCAAGAGGGTGAGCAGTTCTTC	CASSEDSIQEGEQFF
-	TRBD2	TRBV10-2	TRBJ2-7	TGCGCCAGCGGCGGGGGGGCCGTCAACGAGCAGTACTTC	CASGGGAVNEQYF
-	-	TRBV6-5	TRBJ2-7	TGTGCCAGCAGTTACTCGGACAGCCGCTACGAGCAGTACTTC	CASSYSDSRYEQYF
-	TRBD1	TRBV27	TRBJ2-7	TGTGCCAGCAGTTTCTCGACAGGGGGCTTCTACGAGCAGTACTTC	CASSFSTGGFYEQYF
-	-	TRBV5-8	TRBJ1-1	TGTGCCAGCAGCTTGAGCGGCAGGACGAACACTGAAGCTTTCTTT	CASSLSGRTNTEAFF
-	-	TRBV7-2	TRBJ1-1	TGTGCCAGCAGCCGACGGGGCTCTGAAGCTTTCTTT	CASSRRGSEAFF
-	TRBD1	TRBV4-3	TRBJ1-2	TGCGCCAGCAGCCAACTTGACAGGGGGCGGGTCGGCGGCTACACCTTC	CASSQLDRGRVGGYTF
-	-	TRBV12-2	TRBJ1-4	TGTGCAAGTCGCCGCTTAAGCCCGACCCAGGGGCAATTCTCCCAGGAAAAACTGTTTTTT	CASRRLSPTQGQFSQEKLFF
-	TRBD2	TRBV7-2	TRBJ2-7	TGTGCCAGCAGCTTAGTTCAGCGGGGGGAGGACGAGCAGTACTTC	CASSLVQRGEDEQYF
-	-	TRBV6-5	TRBJ2-7	TGTGCCAGCAGCTCCCTGGGCGAGCAGTACTTC	CASSSLGEQYF
-	TRBD2	TRBV5-1	TRBJ2-3	TGCGCCAGCAGTCCGACTAGCGGGGGGACTCCAGGCACAGATACGCAGTATTTT	CASSPTSGGTPGTDTQYF
-	TRBD2	TRBV2	TRBJ2-1	TGTGCCAAGTGCGATCCGGGACTAGCGGGGGGGCGAGACAATGAGCAGTTCTTC	CAKCDPGLAGGRDNEQFF
-	TRBD2	TRBV6-1	TRBJ2-5	TGTGCCAGCAGTGGGGGGGGAGCCGGGGAGACCCAGTACTTC	CASSGGGAGETQYF
-	-	TRBV5-1	TRBJ2-3	TGCGCCAGCAGCAGGGCAGATAACGCCGCAGATACGCAGTATTTT	CASSRADNAADTQYF
-	-	TRBV25-1	TRBJ1-3	TGTGCCAGCCAAAGGGCAGATGGAGGAAACACCATATATTTT	CASQRADGGNTIYF
few	-	TRBV9	TRBJ2-2	TGTGCCAGCAGCGTACTTTTGAACACCGGGGAGCTGTTTTTT	CASSVLLNTGELFF
-	-	TRBV6-6	TRBJ1-2	TGTGCCAGCAGTTACGTCCCTGAGGACTATGGCTACACCTTC	CASSYVPEDYGYTF
-	-	TRBV7-2	TRBJ2-7	TGTGCCAGCACCCTTAGGGAGGGGGGCGGGGCCTACGAGCAGTACTTC	CASTLREGGGAYEQYF
few	TRBD1	TRBV4-1	TRBJ2-7	TGCGCCAGCAGCCAGGCCGGGACAGGTACCTACGAGCAGTACTTC	CASSQAGTGTYEQYF
-	-	TRBV6-1	TRBJ2-1	TGTGCCAGCAGTGAAAAGGGAGTTGAGCAGTTCTTC	CASSEKGVEQFF
medium-sized	-	TRBV7-2	TRBJ1-1	TGTGCCAGCAGCCCAGACCCTTCGGAGGAAGCTTTCTTT	CASSPDPSEEAFF
medium-sized	-	TRBV6-1	TRBJ1-4	TGTGCCAGCAATACAGGTTCAACTAATGAAAAACTGTTTTTT	CASNTGSTNEKLFF
-	TRBD1	TRBV5-4	TRBJ2-1	TGTGCCAGCAGCTTGGGCGGACAGGGGGGAAACAATGAGCAGTTCTTC	CASSLGGQGGNNEQFF
-	-	TRBV7-2	TRBJ2-3	TGTGCCAGCAGCTTAAGCAGGGTAGCAGATACGCAGTATTTT	CASSLSRVADTQYF
few	-	TRBV10-3	TRBJ2-3	TGTGCCAACATGCCCCCCACGGATACTAGCACAGATACGCAGTATTTT	CANMPPTDTSTDTQYF
-	-	TRBV4-3	TRBJ2-7	TGCGCCAGCAGCCAAGATTGGTTCGCAGGGAAAGGCTACGAGCAGTACTTC	CASSQDWFAGKGYEQYF
-	TRBD1	TRBV5-6	TRBJ1-1	TGTGCCAGCAGCTTGGCCGGGACAGGGGATCGGGCTTTCTTT	CASSLAGTGDRAFF
-	TRBD1	TRBV19	TRBJ1-1	TGTGCCAGTAGTAGACGGGACAGGGGAAACACTGAAGCTTTCTTT	CASSRRDRGNTEAFF
once	-	TRBV5-8	TRBJ2-7	TGTGCCAGCAGCTTACGGGGGGCTTACGAGCAGTACTTC	CASSLRGAYEQYF
-	-	TRBV19	TRBJ1-3	TGTGCCAGCGGGGGCTCCCACTTAGGAAACACCATATATTTT	CASGGSHLGNTIYF
-	-	TRBV2	TRBJ2-7	TGTGCCAGCAGGGTTTACGAGCAGTACTTC	CASRVYEQYF
-	-	TRBV6-1	TRBJ1-2	TGTGCCAGCAGCCAGGGCCCCTACTACTATGGCTACACCTTC	CASSQGPYYYGYTF
-	-	TRBV6-1	TRBJ1-3	TGTGCCAGCAGTGACGACTTCGGAGACTCTGGAAACACCATATATTTT	CASSDDFGDSGNTIYF
-	-	TRBV19	TRBJ1-1	TGTGCCAGCCGAGACAGTACTGAAGCTTTCTTT	CASRDSTEAFF